One and the same sample provided the 24 T cell receptor beta chains below, sequenced in a study of T cells after posttransplantation cyclophosphamide. The repertoire was sequenced with immunoSEQ multiplex PCR; TCRdb's copy has only in-frame clones and lacks some. The sample contains about 2,800 clones, none of them singletons. A marrow graft followed busulfan-fludarabine conditioning, with cyclophosphamide on days +3 and +4. The sequences come from PBMCs, collected 30 days after allogeneic stem cell transplant with posttransplant cyclophosphamide. The receptors stem from a female patient aged 60 or older who received an allogeneic stem cell transplant from an unrelated donor, was CMV-positive, and had acute GVHD only. Some T cells may be provided by the graft donor.

This clone has ten or more counts. This sequence joins TRBV6-5 and TRBJ1-5; TRBD1 is a possible D gene (6 bases). V was shortened by 0 bases and J by 4 bases, with 13 bases between the two germline ends. The CDR3 contains 16 residues. CDR1 and CDR2 (germline): MNHEY, SVGAGI. Here the CDR3 reads CASSYSGGPLNQPQHF. The CDR3 DNA reads as TGTGCCAGCAGTTACTCAGGGGGACCCTTAAATCAGCCCCAGCATTTT.

The sample holds many counts of this clone. One junction end disagrees with the germline gene, perhaps due to a read error. V is TRBV4-2 and J is TRBJ2-7; the match to TRBD2 covers 9 bases. The length of the CDR3 is 15 residues. The germline CDR1 and CDR2 sequences are LGHNA and YNFKEQ. The CDR3 spells CASSQDSLAGMLLYF. DNA for the CDR3: TGTGCCAGCAGCCAAGACTCCCTAGCGGGGATGCTTCTCTATTTC.

This clone showed up many times. V gene TRBV19 combines with J gene TRBJ1-2; a weak D match, TRBD1 (5 bases). Per the germline V gene, CDR1 is LNHDA and CDR2 is SQIVND (reference sequence). Trimming removed 6 bases at V and 4 bases at J, with 30 bases between. This CDR3 comprises 19 residues. The chain's CDR3 is CASSPQRWSDRGSAYGYTF. CDR3 sequence (DNA): TGTGCCAGTAGCCCTCAAAGGTGGTCCGACAGAGGCTCGGCCTATGGCTACACCTTC.

This clone has at least ten counts. The chain carries TRBV5-1 and TRBJ1-6; no definite D call. CDR3 length equals 12 residues. Trimming stripped 5 bases from V and 9 bases from J, with 9 bases between. Germline-derived CDR1 and CDR2 are SGHRS and YFSETQ. The CDR3 nucleotides are TGCGCCAGCAGGGATCCTAGTTCACCCCTCCACTTT. The encoded protein is CASRDPSSPLHF.

This clone was recorded a few times. The genes are TRBV24-1 and TRBJ2-7, with 11 bases matching TRBD2. Trimming removed 7 bases from V and 3 bases from J; junction bases left unmatched: 7. This CDR3 region has 15 residues. CDR1 and CDR2 (germline): KGHDR, SFDVKD. The CDR3 sequence is CATSATSGSLYEQYF. The CDR3 DNA reads TGTGCCACCAGCGCCACTAGCGGGAGTCTCTACGAGCAGTACTTC.

Many counts were recorded for this clone. The chain recombines TRBV5-6 with TRBJ2-7, with a tentative D call TRBD1 (5 bases). The CDR3 has 13 residues. Germline lookup yields CDR1 SGHDT and CDR2 YYEEEE. V was trimmed by 0 bases and J by 5 bases, leaving 9 bases between them. This chain's CDR3 is CASSLAGSHEQYF. The CDR3 DNA reads as TGTGCCAGCAGCTTGGCAGGGTCCCACGAGCAGTACTTC.

This clone was seen many times. J is TRBJ1-2 and V is TRBV7-2; D might be TRBD1 (6 bases). CDR3 size: 16 residues. V was shortened by 2 bases and J by 4 bases, with 17 bases between the two germline ends. Looked up from germline, CDR1 is SGHTA and CDR2 is FQGNSA. The CDR3 sequence is CASSLLFLDRFYGYTF. For the CDR3, the DNA is TGTGCCAGCAGCTTACTGTTTTTGGACAGATTCTATGGCTACACCTTC.

By share, this clone ranks as medium-sized (0.01 to 0.1%). Additional DNA sequences in this sample encode the identical CDR3. This sequence joins TRBV28 and TRBJ2-7; 8 bases align to TRBD1. In germline, CDR1 is MDHEN, CDR2 SYDVKM. The trim removed 6 bases at V and 3 bases at J, leaving 4 bases unmatched. This CDR3 spans 13 amino acids. In DNA form, the CDR3 reads TGTGCCAGCAGCCTCGGACAGGGCTACGAGCAGTACTTC. Translated, it gives CASSLGQGYEQYF.

This clone was counted many times. Here the CDR3 reads CASSATPGGTEAFF. CDR3 nucleotides: TGTGCCAGCAGCGCGACTCCAGGGGGCACTGAAGCTTTCTTT. The gene calls are TRBV9 and TRBJ1-1; TRBD1 agrees at 7 bases. Germline loops: CDR1 SGDLS, CDR2 YYNGEE. The CDR3 spans 14 residues. Unmatched junction bases numbered 6, after V lost 3 bases and J lost 4 bases.

This clone was picked up a small number of times. The chain combines TRBV5-6 with TRBJ2-3; the match to TRBD2 covers 12 bases. The CDR3 extends over 15 amino acids. V shed 1 base and J 6 bases; nucleotides not matched to a gene: 3. Germline V lookup: CDR1 SGHDT, CDR2 YYEEEE. CDR3 in DNA: TGTGCCAGCAGCTTGATGACTAGCGGGGGTGATACGCAGTATTTT. Translation gives CASSLMTSGGDTQYF. The variable domain in full, completed from reference TRBV5-6 and TRBJ2-3, reads DAGVTQSPTHLIKTRGQQVTLRCSPKSGHDTVSWYQQALGQGPQFIFQYYEEEERQRGNFPDRFSGHQFPNYSSELNVNALLLGDSALYLCASSLMTSGGDTQYFGPGTRLTVL.

The rearrangement joins TRBV7-2 to TRBJ2-3; unclear D gene. The CDR3 sequence is 15 residues long. V shed 5 bases and J shed 3 bases, with 15 bases lying between them. Germline values: CDR1 SGHTA, CDR2 FQGNSA. The CDR3 loop is CASSHPVSLTDTQYF. The DNA of the CDR3 is TGTGCCAGCAGCCACCCGGTGTCACTTACAGATACGCAGTATTTT.

Sample share makes this clone large. The chain recombines TRBV13 with TRBJ2-7; 8 bases map to TRBD2. V lost 0 bases to trimming and J lost 7 bases; unmatched junction nucleotides: 8. The CDR3 spans 15 residues. Germline V gene lookup returns CDR1 PRHDT and CDR2 FYEKMQ (reference sequence). The CDR3 nucleotides are TGTGCCAGCAGCTTAGGGCACGGGAGGGGTCGGGAGCAGTACTTC. This translates into CASSLGHGRGREQYF.

This clone was detected a few times. This chain connects TRBV13 to TRBJ2-5; D not resolved. The J call is in doubt because the DNA end fits TRBJ2-7 better. The CDR3 runs 13 residues. Germline V lookup: CDR1 PRHDT, CDR2 FYEKMQ (reference sequence). The CDR3: CASSLEQTHEQYF. The CDR3 nucleotides are TGTGCCAGCAGCTTAGAACAGACACACGAGCAGTACTTC.

This clone was seen at least ten times. The chain joins TRBV23-1 to TRBJ1-2, with D perhaps TRBD1 (5 bases). TRBV23-1 is an ORF; its function is uncertain. The CDR3 has 17 residues. V shed 3 bases and J shed 5 bases, with 22 bases lying between them. Here the CDR3 DNA reads TGCGCCAGCAGTCACCAGGGATGCCCCTTTGAAGGGTATGGCTACACCTTC. This sequence encodes CASSHQGCPFEGYGYTF.

This clone was detected ten times or more. The rearrangement joins TRBV5-6 to TRBJ1-4; D possibly corresponds to TRBD1 (6 bases). The V gene lost 0 bases and the J gene lost 0 bases, with 12 bases spanning the gap. CDR3 length: 17 amino acids. Germline values: CDR1 SGHDT, CDR2 YYEEEE. The CDR3 sequence: CASSLDQGSATNEKLFF. CDR3 sequence (DNA): TGTGCCAGCAGCTTGGACCAGGGGAGCGCAACTAATGAAAAACTGTTTTTT.

Many counts were recorded for this clone. This sequence joins TRBV4-3 and TRBJ2-1; 7 bases map to TRBD1. V trimming: 1 base; J trimming: 5 bases; junction bases outside the gene matches: 5. Germline V gene sequence: CDR1 LGHNA, CDR2 YSLEER. The CDR3 runs 15 residues. For the CDR3, the DNA is TGCGCCAGCAGCCAAGGGACAGGTTACGACAATGAGCAGTTCTTC. Residues: CASSQGTGYDNEQFF.

This clone appeared many times. The chain carries TRBV6-2 or TRBV6-3 and TRBJ2-2, with D possibly matching TRBD2 (6 bases). The CDR3 sequence is 15 residues long. Trimming took 4 bases from V and 6 from J, leaving 15 bases between them. In germline, CDR1 is MNHEY, CDR2 SVGEGT. CDR3 sequence: CASSFVTSLAGELFF. CDR3 nucleotide sequence: TGTGCCAGCAGTTTCGTGACTAGTCTCGCCGGGGAGCTGTTTTTT.

In its sample, this clone is medium-sized. The V and J genes are TRBV4-2 and TRBJ1-6; unclear D gene. V was clipped by 0 bases and J by 10 bases, with 7 bases between them. The CDR3 runs 13 residues. Germline lookup yields CDR1 LGHNA and CDR2 YNFKEQ. The CDR3 DNA sequence: TGTGCCAGCAGCCAAGATAGTTCGTCACCCCTCCACTTT. Its protein product is CASSQDSSSPLHF.

The table lists this clone with many counts. The J gene is TRBJ2-2, the V gene TRBV7-3; maybe TRBD2 (5 bases). This CDR3 contains 14 residues. The ends were cut back, 2 bases at V and 1 base at J, with 5 bases in the middle. Germline lookup yields CDR1 SGHTA and CDR2 FQGTGA. CDR3 protein: CASSLAGNTGELFF. Here the CDR3 DNA reads TGTGCCAGCAGCTTAGCGGGGAACACCGGGGAGCTGTTTTTT.

This clone was picked up many times. This specimen includes other DNA sequences encoding the same CDR3. This rearrangement joins TRBV7-9 to TRBJ2-4; 10 bases are a match to TRBD1. In germline, CDR1 is SEHNR, CDR2 FQNEAQ (reference sequence). With V trimmed by 4 bases and J by 3 bases, 6 bases remained unmatched. The CDR3 length is 16 residues. The CDR3 here is CASSSRQGADKNIQYF. In DNA, the CDR3 is TGTGCCAGCAGCTCACGACAGGGGGCGGACAAAAACATTCAGTACTTC.

This clone has a count of ten or more. This rearrangement joins TRBV4-3 to TRBJ2-7; D gene unclear. Trimming removed 3 bases at V and 0 bases at J, with 6 bases between. The length of the CDR3 is 13 residues. Germline V lookup: CDR1 LGHNA, CDR2 YSLEER. This CDR3 is CASSHGGSYEQYF. CDR3 DNA: TGCGCCAGCAGCCACGGCGGCTCCTACGAGCAGTACTTC.

By share, this clone counts as medium-sized. This chain connects TRBV7-9 to TRBJ2-4, with 9 bases that match TRBD1. The germline V gene has CDR1 SEHNR and CDR2 FQNEAQ (reference sequence). The CDR3 contains 16 residues. Losses at the gene ends were 4 bases for V and 3 bases for J; bases not matched to a gene: 7. CDR3 nucleotides: TGTGCCAGCAGCTCAAGACAGGGGGAGGACAAAAACATTCAGTACTTC. It translates to CASSSRQGEDKNIQYF.

This clone was recorded many times. J is TRBJ2-7 and V is TRBV4-3; D gene ambiguous. Trimming shortened V by 0 bases and J by 12 bases, and 24 bases separated the two germline ends. This CDR3 spans 16 amino acids. The germline V gene encodes CDR1 LGHNA and CDR2 YSLEER. The CDR3 bases are TGCGCCAGCAGCCAAGATATAGTAATGCGGCAGAACACTATGTACTTC. Protein sequence: CASSQDIVMRQNTMYF.

This clone was seen repeatedly, ten times or more. The sample has other DNA sequences that encode this CDR3 too. The rearrangement joins TRBV4-1 to TRBJ1-2; TRBD1 matches at 7 bases. V shed 2 bases and J 2 bases; nucleotides not matched to a gene: 5. This CDR3 is 15 amino acids long. Germline assignment: CDR1 MGHRA and CDR2 YSYEKL. DNA of the CDR3: TGCGCCAGCAGCCAAACGGACAGGACCAACTATGGCTACACCTTC. This codes for CASSQTDRTNYGYTF.